The present entry profiles one T cell receptor beta chain with its context. The antigen is not known. Germline V lookup: CDR1 SGDLS, CDR2 YYNGEE. The CDR3 sequence is 15 residues long. Trimming removed 1 base at V and 6 bases at J, with 14 bases between. The sample originates from a study of cytomegalovirus exposure and HLA in healthy donors. Regarding the study as a whole: In all likelihood, a cluster of highly shared sequence variants was a sequencing artifact.

Primers included in the PCR were 60 Vbeta and 13 Jbeta primers. Generated by immunoSEQ multiplex PCR, the TCRdb table keeps only in-frame clones and is missing some. The top ten hold approximately 1.3% of the sample, which has some 98,000 clones, about three quarters seen once. Input material: PBMCs. This receptor was taken from a man between 35 and 55 years old in good health and CMV-seronegative. The chain joins TRBV9 to TRBJ1-5; no reliable D call. The CDR3 is CASSVSGVEGQPQHF. For the CDR3, the DNA is TGTGCCAGCAGCGTAAGCGGGGTTGAGGGTCAGCCCCAGCATTTT.